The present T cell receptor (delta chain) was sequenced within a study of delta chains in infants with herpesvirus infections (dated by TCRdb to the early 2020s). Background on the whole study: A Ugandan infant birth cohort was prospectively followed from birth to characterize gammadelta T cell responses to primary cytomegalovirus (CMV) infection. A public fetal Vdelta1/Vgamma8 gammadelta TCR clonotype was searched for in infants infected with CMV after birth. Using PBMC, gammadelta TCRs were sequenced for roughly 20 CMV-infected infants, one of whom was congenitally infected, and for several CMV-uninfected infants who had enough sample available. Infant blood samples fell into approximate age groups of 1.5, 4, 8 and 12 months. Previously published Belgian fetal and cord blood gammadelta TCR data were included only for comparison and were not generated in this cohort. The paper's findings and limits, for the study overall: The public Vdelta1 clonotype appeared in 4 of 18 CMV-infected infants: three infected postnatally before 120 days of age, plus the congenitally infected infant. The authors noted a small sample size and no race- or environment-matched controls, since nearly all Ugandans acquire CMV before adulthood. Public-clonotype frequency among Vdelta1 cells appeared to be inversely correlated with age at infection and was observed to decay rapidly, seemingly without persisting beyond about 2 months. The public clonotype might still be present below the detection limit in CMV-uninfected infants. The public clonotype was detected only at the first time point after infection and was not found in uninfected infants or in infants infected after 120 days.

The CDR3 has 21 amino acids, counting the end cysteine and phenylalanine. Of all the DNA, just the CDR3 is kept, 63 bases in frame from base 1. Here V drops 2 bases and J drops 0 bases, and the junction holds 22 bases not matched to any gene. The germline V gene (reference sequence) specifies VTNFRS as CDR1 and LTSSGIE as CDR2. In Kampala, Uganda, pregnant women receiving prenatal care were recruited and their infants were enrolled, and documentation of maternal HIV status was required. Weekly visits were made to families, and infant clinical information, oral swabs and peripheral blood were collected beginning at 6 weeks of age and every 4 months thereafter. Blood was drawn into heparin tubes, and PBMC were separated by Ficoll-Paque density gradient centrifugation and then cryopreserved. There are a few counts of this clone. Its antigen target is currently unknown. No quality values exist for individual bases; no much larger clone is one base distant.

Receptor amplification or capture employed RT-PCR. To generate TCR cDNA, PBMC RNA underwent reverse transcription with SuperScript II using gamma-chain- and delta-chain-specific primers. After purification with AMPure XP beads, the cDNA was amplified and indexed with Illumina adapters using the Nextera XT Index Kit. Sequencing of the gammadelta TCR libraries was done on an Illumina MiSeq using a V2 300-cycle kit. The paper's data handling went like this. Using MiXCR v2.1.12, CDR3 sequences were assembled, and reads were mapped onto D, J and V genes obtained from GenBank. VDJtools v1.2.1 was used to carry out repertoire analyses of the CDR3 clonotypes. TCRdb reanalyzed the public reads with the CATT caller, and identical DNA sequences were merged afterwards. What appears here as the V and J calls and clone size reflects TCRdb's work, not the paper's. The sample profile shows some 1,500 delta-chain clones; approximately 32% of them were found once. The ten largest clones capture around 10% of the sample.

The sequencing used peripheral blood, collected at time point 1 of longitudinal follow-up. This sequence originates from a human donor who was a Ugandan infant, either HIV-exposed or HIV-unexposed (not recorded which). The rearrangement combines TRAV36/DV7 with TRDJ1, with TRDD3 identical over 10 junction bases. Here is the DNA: TGTGCTGTGGATCTCTTTCCTCATCAATGGGGGATACCCAGGAACACCGATAAACTCATCTTT. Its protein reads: CAVDLFPHQWGIPRNTDKLIF.